This TCR beta chain was captured by sequencing in a study of T cell repertoires in cytomegalovirus infection. Whole-study context: Matching HLA type and CMV infection were both indicated by public TCR beta signatures. Regarding the study as a whole: The study found HLA-C-restricted CMV-specific TCR beta clonotypes dominating the ex vivo response.

In the case of this clonotype: What it binds is unknown.

In TCRdb, the reads were re-called with MiXCR into one record per CDR3 protein. The sample has 150,000 or so distinct CDR3 sequences, around a quarter seen once; the top ten hold approximately 11%. Germline loops: CDR1 SEHNR, CDR2 FQNEAQ (reference sequence). The CDR3 spans 16 residues. V lost 5 bases, J lost 3 bases, and 10 bases stayed unmatched. The receptor was derived from a human donor in good health (CMV status not recorded). Some clones in this sample may be carry-over from other donors' samples. This chain connects TRBV7-9 to TRBJ2-3; 8 bases agree with TRBD1. Sequencing used PBMCs. Here the CDR3 reads CASSLGTGSLTDTQYF. Here the CDR3 DNA reads TGTGCCAGCAGCCTTGGGACAGGTAGTTTAACAGATACGCAGTATTTT.